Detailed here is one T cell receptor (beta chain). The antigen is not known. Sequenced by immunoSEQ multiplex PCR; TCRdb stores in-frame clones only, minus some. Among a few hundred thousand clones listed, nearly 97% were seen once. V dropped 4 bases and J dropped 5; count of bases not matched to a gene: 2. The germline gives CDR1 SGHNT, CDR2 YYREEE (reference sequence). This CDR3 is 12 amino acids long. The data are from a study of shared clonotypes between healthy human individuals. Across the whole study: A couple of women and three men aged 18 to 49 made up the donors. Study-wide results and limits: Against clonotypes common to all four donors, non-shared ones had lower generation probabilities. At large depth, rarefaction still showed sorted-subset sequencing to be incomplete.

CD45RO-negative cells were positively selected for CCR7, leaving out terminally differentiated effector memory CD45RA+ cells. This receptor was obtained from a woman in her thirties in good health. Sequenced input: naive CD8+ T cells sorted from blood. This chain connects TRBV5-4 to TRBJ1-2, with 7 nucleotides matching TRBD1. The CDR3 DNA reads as TGTGCCAGCAGCGGGACAGTTTATGGCTACACCTTC. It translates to CASSGTVYGYTF.